This TCR beta chain was identified during a study of control samples from healthy donors and cancer patients. This clone was picked up one time. Profiled with immunoSEQ multiplex PCR; TCRdb holds only in-frame clones, not every one. The sample has approximately 190,000 clones; about nine tenths are singletons. Germline V gene lookup returns CDR1 SQVTM and CDR2 ANQGSEA. The CDR3 has 14 amino acids. V dropped 4 bases and J dropped 2 bases, with 12 bases sitting between them. V usage is TRBV29-1 and J usage is TRBJ1-5, with TRBD1 as a possible D gene (6 bases). The sequencing sample was made of blood. The receptor comes from a man between 25 and 39 years old in good health. Here the CDR3 DNA reads TGCAGCGTTGTACAGTCAGGGGGCAATCAGCCCCAGCATTTT. As protein: CSVVQSGGNQPQHF.